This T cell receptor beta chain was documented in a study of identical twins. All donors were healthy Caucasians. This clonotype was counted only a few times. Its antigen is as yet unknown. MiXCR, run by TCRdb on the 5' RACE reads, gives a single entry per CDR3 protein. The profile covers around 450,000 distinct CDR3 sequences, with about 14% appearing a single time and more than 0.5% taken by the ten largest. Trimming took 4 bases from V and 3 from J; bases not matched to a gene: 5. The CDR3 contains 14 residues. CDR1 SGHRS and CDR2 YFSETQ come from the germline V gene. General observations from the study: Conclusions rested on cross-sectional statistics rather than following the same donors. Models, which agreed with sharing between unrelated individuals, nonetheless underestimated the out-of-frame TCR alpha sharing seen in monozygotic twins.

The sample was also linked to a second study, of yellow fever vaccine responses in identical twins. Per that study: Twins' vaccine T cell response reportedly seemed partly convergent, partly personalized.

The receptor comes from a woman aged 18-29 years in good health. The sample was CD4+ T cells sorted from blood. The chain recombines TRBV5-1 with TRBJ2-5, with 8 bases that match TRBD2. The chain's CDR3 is CASSIISGEETQYF. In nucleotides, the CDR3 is TGCGCCAGCAGCATCATTAGCGGGGAAGAGACCCAGTACTTC.